The following is a TCR beta chain sequence with its context. Antigen: not known. This sample stems from a study of long-term antiretroviral therapy in people with HIV. Notes on the study in general: Clonal populations expanded prior to ART predominated within the repertoire at all time points. HIV repertoire CDR3 lengths ranged less widely than those of controls.

The assay used was immunoSEQ (version v3.0), run at survey level. Method: immunoSEQ multiplex PCR; TCRdb's copy keeps in-frame clones and lacks some. The sample records over 25,000 clones, roughly 85% being singletons. Sequencing used unsorted PBMCs, obtained 1.1 years after starting antiretroviral therapy. This TCR came from a man between 18 and 35 years old with HIV.

The CDR3 bases are TGTGCCAGCAGTACGACGGACAGCTCCTACGAGCAGTACTTC. It codes for CASSTTDSSYEQYF. The rearrangement uses TRBV6-6 and TRBJ2-7, with D possibly TRBD1 on 6 matching bases. There are 14 residues in the CDR3. Germline CDR1 and CDR2: MNHNY and SVGAGI (reference sequence). V dropped 5 bases and J dropped 0 bases, with 11 bases sitting between them.